The 14 T cell receptor beta chains reported below all come from one sample, sequenced in a study of blood T cell repertoires in COVID-19. Sequenced by immunoSEQ multiplex PCR; TCRdb stores in-frame clones only, minus some. The sample records under 200,000 clones, roughly 80% being singletons. Sequenced: PBMCs or T cells enriched from blood (not recorded which). The receptors stem from a woman aged 60-75 years who had recovered from COVID-19.

Here the CDR3 DNA reads TGTGCCAGCAGTTTAAGCCGACAGGGCCAGCCCCAGCATTTT. This translates into CASSLSRQGQPQHF. This rearrangement joins TRBV11-2 to TRBJ1-5; TRBD1 aligns across 7 bases. The V gene end was trimmed by 6 bases and the J gene end by 7 bases; junction bases not matched to a gene: 9. The germline V gene encodes CDR1 SGHAT and CDR2 FQNNGV. The CDR3 is made up of 14 amino acids.

This clone showed up just once. The chain joins TRBV18 to TRBJ2-2, with D possibly TRBD2 on 6 matching bases. CDR1 and CDR2 (germline): KGHSH, LQKENI. Trimming removed 8 bases at V and 4 bases at J, with 11 bases between. The CDR3 has 13 residues. CDR3 nucleotide sequence: TGTGCCAGCCGGGAGACTATCACCGGGGAGCTGTTTTTT. Residues: CASRETITGELFF.

The chain carries TRBV6-5 and TRBJ1-5; 9 bases fit TRBD1. The germline CDR1 and CDR2 sequences are MNHEY and SVGAGI. The CDR3 runs to 13 residues. J gave up 5 bases and V 7 bases, and 3 bases lay outside the gene matches. The CDR3 loop is CASKWTGDQPQHF. CDR3 coding DNA: TGTGCCAGCAAATGGACAGGGGATCAGCCCCAGCATTTT.

J is TRBJ1-6 and V is TRBV5-5; D unresolved. This CDR3 comprises 17 residues. V was pared by 2 bases and J by 6 bases, with 18 bases between. CDR1 is SGHKS and CDR2 is YYEKEE in the germline V gene (reference sequence). The CDR3 sequence: CASSLRSEGLGNSPLHF. Here the CDR3 DNA reads TGTGCCAGCAGCTTAAGGTCTGAGGGATTAGGTAATTCACCCCTCCACTTT.

This chain connects TRBV7-2 to TRBJ2-5; perhaps TRBD1 as D (6 bases). Between the trimmed V and J ends, which lost 4 bases and 5 bases, there was a span of 17 bases. Germline V gene sequence: CDR1 SGHTA, CDR2 FQGNSA. CDR3 size: 15 residues. The CDR3 region has the DNA TGTGCCAGCAGCTCTACCGGGACATCGAAGGAGACCCAGTACTTC. Its protein product is CASSSTGTSKETQYF.

The CDR3 is CAISRLAGGFTDTQYF. The CDR3 DNA reads TGTGCCATCAGTCGTTTAGCGGGGGGCTTCACAGATACGCAGTATTTT. This chain joins TRBV10-3 and TRBJ2-3; 10 bases are a match to TRBD2. The CDR3 is made up of 16 amino acids. V lost 5 bases, J lost 2 bases, and 7 bases stayed unmatched. Per the germline V gene, CDR1 is ENHRY and CDR2 is SYGVKD.

V gene TRBV27 combines with J gene TRBJ1-5; TRBD1 is a possible D gene (5 bases). The V end lost 6 bases, the J end lost 3 bases, and 12 bases lay between the germline ends. Germline values: CDR1 MNHEY, CDR2 SMNVEV (reference sequence). This CDR3 region has 14 residues. The CDR3 coding sequence is TGTGCCAGCAGCCCAGACAGCCTCAATCAGCCCCAGCATTTT. This gives the protein CASSPDSLNQPQHF.

This clone occurred a few times. The V call is TRBV3-1 (or the pseudogene TRBV3-2), the J call TRBJ2-7, with TRBD2 identical over 9 bases. V lost 7 bases and J lost 5; bases outside the gene matches: 6. Germline V CDR1 and CDR2: LGHDT, YNNKEL (reference sequence). The CDR3 sequence is 13 residues long. The DNA of the CDR3 is TGTGCCAGCACCAGGCGGGGGGGAGACGAGCAGTACTTC. The encoded protein is CASTRRGGDEQYF.

DNA for the CDR3: TGTGCCAGCAGCATTGGGGGCGGGAGGTACGAGCAGTACTTC. Amino acids: CASSIGGGRYEQYF. This chain links TRBV3-1 (or the pseudogene TRBV3-2) with TRBJ2-7, with 8 bases that match TRBD2. V lost 5 bases and J lost 4; bases outside the gene matches: 7. CDR1 is LGHDT, CDR2 YNNKEL, per germline (reference sequence). CDR3 length: 14 amino acids.

J is TRBJ2-2 and V is TRBV7-2; D possibly corresponds to TRBD2 (5 bases). This CDR3 contains 14 residues. V lost 1 base to trimming and J lost 5 bases, with 8 bases between them. CDR1 and CDR2 (germline): SGHTA, FQGNSA. The CDR3 DNA reads TGTGCCAGCAGCTTAGTACGAGGGACCGGGGAGCTGTTTTTT. It yields the protein CASSLVRGTGELFF.

The V and J genes are TRBV27 and TRBJ1-1; D gene ambiguous. The V gene lost 2 bases and the J gene lost 0 bases, with 7 bases spanning the gap. The CDR3 length is 14 residues. The germline V gene has CDR1 MNHEY and CDR2 SMNVEV (reference sequence). DNA of the CDR3: TGTGCCAGCAGTTTAGCGGGGTTGAACACTGAAGCTTTCTTT. It encodes CASSLAGLNTEAFF.

The chain recombines TRBV2 with TRBJ1-5; 7 bases line up with TRBD1. The CDR3 runs 13 residues. CDR1 and CDR2 from the germline V gene are SNHLY and FYNNEI. V trimming: 6 bases; J trimming: 5 bases; junction bases outside the gene matches: 4. The CDR3 nucleotides are TGTGCCAGCAGCCGCGGACAGGATCAGCCCCAGCATTTT. Amino acid sequence: CASSRGQDQPQHF.

This chain links TRBV6-2 or TRBV6-3 with TRBJ2-6; TRBD1 is a possible D gene (5 bases). Germline CDR1 is MNHEY and CDR2 is SVGEGT. Trimming removed 2 bases from V and 2 bases from J, with 10 bases in between. The CDR3 has 16 residues. The CDR3 bases are TGTGCCAGCAGTTACAACAGGCAGACTGGGGCCAACGTCCTGACTTTC. Protein sequence: CASSYNRQTGANVLTF.

The chain employs TRBV15 and TRBJ2-5; 13 positions agree with TRBD2. V shed 5 bases, J shed 6 bases, and the junction held 18 bases outside the gene matches. In germline, CDR1 is LNHNV, CDR2 YYDKDF (reference sequence). The CDR3 spans 19 residues. DNA for the CDR3: TGTGCCACCAGCGGCACCCCGGGACTAGCGGGGATCTCTCTAAAGACCCAGTACTTC. It specifies CATSGTPGLAGISLKTQYF.